A selection of T cell receptor beta chains follows, all from one sample in a study of Graves' ophthalmopathy and Graves' hyperthyroidism. One entry per CDR3 protein, called by TCRdb with MiXCR from the multiplex PCR reads. The sample lists roughly 1.1 million distinct CDR3 sequences; about two fifths were seen once. Sequencing was performed on peripheral blood or thyroid tissue (not recorded which). The receptors originated from an adult man with Graves' hyperthyroidism. The CDR3 runs from the conserved cysteine through the conserved F or W. Fields, in order: clone size, D gene, J gene, V gene, CDR3 DNA, CDR3 protein. The D gene is left open where the match is weak. The size entry is marked missing in some rows and otherwise reads once, few, many or a size class.

clone_size: once; d_call: NA; j_call: TRBJ2-2; v_call: TRBV4-1; cdr3_nt: TGCGCCAGCAGCCAAGAGGGCGGGGGCGCGGTCGGGGAGCTGTTTTTT; cdr3_aa: CASSQEGGGAVGELFF
clone_size: many; d_call: NA; j_call: TRBJ2-5; v_call: TRBV20-1; cdr3_nt: TGCAGTGCTAGTTATACGCAAGAGACCCAGTACTTC; cdr3_aa: CSASYTQETQYF
clone_size: few; d_call: NA; j_call: TRBJ1-4; v_call: TRBV4-3; cdr3_nt: TGCGCCAGCAGCCAAGATTGGGGTTCTAATGAAAAACTGTTTTTT; cdr3_aa: CASSQDWGSNEKLFF
clone_size: NA; d_call: NA; j_call: TRBJ1-3; v_call: TRBV6-6; cdr3_nt: TGTGCCAGCAGTTACTTTCAGCCGAACTCTGGAAACACCATATATTTT; cdr3_aa: CASSYFQPNSGNTIYF
clone_size: NA; d_call: TRBD1; j_call: TRBJ1-1; v_call: TRBV10-3; cdr3_nt: TGTGCCATCAGGGAGGGACAGGGGGCCAACACTGAAGCTTTCTTT; cdr3_aa: CAIREGQGANTEAFF
clone_size: few; d_call: NA; j_call: TRBJ2-7; v_call: TRBV7-2; cdr3_nt: TGTGCCAGCAGCTTAGTTCCAGGCCATAGGGACGAGCAGTACTTC; cdr3_aa: CASSLVPGHRDEQYF
clone_size: NA; d_call: TRBD1; j_call: TRBJ1-4; v_call: TRBV3-1; cdr3_nt: TGTGCCAGCAGCCAAGGGACAGGGGGCGCGGAAAAACTGTTTTTT; cdr3_aa: CASSQGTGGAEKLFF
clone_size: few; d_call: NA; j_call: TRBJ1-6; v_call: TRBV5-1; cdr3_nt: TGTGCCAGCAGACCCCAGGGACATAAAGGCTCACCCCTCCACTTT; cdr3_aa: CASRPQGHKGSPLHF
clone_size: many; d_call: NA; j_call: TRBJ2-7; v_call: TRBV20-1; cdr3_nt: TGCAGTGCGAGTTGGCAGGGCCACGAGCAGTACTTC; cdr3_aa: CSASWQGHEQYF
clone_size: NA; d_call: TRBD1; j_call: TRBJ1-4; v_call: TRBV3-1; cdr3_nt: TGTGCCAGCAGCGAAGGGACAGTCGAAAAACTGTTTTTT; cdr3_aa: CASSEGTVEKLFF
clone_size: many; d_call: TRBD1; j_call: TRBJ2-5; v_call: TRBV7-2; cdr3_nt: TGTGCCAGCAGGAATACAGGGGGCTCCCATCGGGCCCAGTACTTC; cdr3_aa: CASRNTGGSHRAQYF
clone_size: many; d_call: NA; j_call: TRBJ1-1; v_call: TRBV2; cdr3_nt: TGTGCCAGCAGTGAGTTCGGAGAAAACACTGAAGCTTTCTTT; cdr3_aa: CASSEFGENTEAFF
clone_size: NA; d_call: NA; j_call: TRBJ1-1; v_call: TRBV10-3; cdr3_nt: TGTGCCATCAGTGTAGTTTGGGCGACACCGAACACTGAAGCTTTCTTT; cdr3_aa: CAISVVWATPNTEAFF
clone_size: few; d_call: NA; j_call: TRBJ1-5; v_call: TRBV20-1; cdr3_nt: TGCAGTGCTAGAGATGGGGGCCAGGTGGGCAATCAGCCCCAGCATTTT; cdr3_aa: CSARDGGQVGNQPQHF
clone_size: NA; d_call: NA; j_call: TRBJ1-2; v_call: TRBV29-1; cdr3_nt: TGCAGCGTTAGAACTAGCGGGACCGGCTACACCTTC; cdr3_aa: CSVRTSGTGYTF
clone_size: many; d_call: NA; j_call: TRBJ2-7; v_call: TRBV15; cdr3_nt: TGTGCCACCAGCAGAGAAGGGGTTTCCTACGAGCAGTACTTC; cdr3_aa: CATSREGVSYEQYF
clone_size: NA; d_call: NA; j_call: TRBJ1-5; v_call: TRBV20-1; cdr3_nt: TGCAGTGCCAATTCTAAGTCCGAGGGTAGCAATCAGCCCCAGCATTTT; cdr3_aa: CSANSKSEGSNQPQHF
clone_size: NA; d_call: NA; j_call: TRBJ1-5; v_call: TRBV28; cdr3_nt: TGTGCCAGCAGACTCCAGGGTTATAGCAATCAGCCCCAGCATTTT; cdr3_aa: CASRLQGYSNQPQHF
clone_size: many; d_call: NA; j_call: TRBJ2-7; v_call: TRBV10-3; cdr3_nt: TGTGCCATCAGTGACCCTGAAGAGCAGTACTTC; cdr3_aa: CAISDPEEQYF
clone_size: NA; d_call: NA; j_call: TRBJ1-3; v_call: TRBV9; cdr3_nt: TGTGCCAGCAGCGTAGTTTCAGGATCGTACTCTGGAAACACCATATATTTT; cdr3_aa: CASSVVSGSYSGNTIYF
clone_size: few; d_call: NA; j_call: TRBJ2-6; v_call: TRBV19; cdr3_nt: TGTGCCAGCAGGCCACAGGGTTTCGGTGGGGCCAACGTCCTGACTTTC; cdr3_aa: CASRPQGFGGANVLTF
clone_size: many; d_call: TRBD1; j_call: TRBJ1-4; v_call: TRBV10-3; cdr3_nt: TGTGCCATCAGCCCGGGACAGGGGCCCCGCTCAACTAATGAAAAACTGTTTTTT; cdr3_aa: CAISPGQGPRSTNEKLFF